This T cell receptor beta chain was documented in a study of T cell repertoires in cytomegalovirus infection. Study as a whole: Both CMV infection and a matching HLA type were indicated by public TCR beta signatures.

The CDR3 is made up of 16 amino acids. Germline values: CDR1 SGHRS, CDR2 YFSETQ. V lost 2 bases, J lost 5 bases, and 18 bases lay in between. Using its own MiXCR run on the reads, TCRdb lists one record per CDR3 protein. The sample includes about 260,000 distinct CDR3 sequences, around 13% seen only once; the top ten take about 10%. In its sample, this clonotype was seen a few times. Its target is unknown. Notes on the study in general: HLA-C-restricted CMV clonotypes gave the most frequent clonotype in two of eight donors. People with CMV and the relevant HLA were identified by cumulative public TCR beta family frequency.

The specimen was PBMCs. The chain has TRBV5-1 and TRBJ2-3; perhaps TRBD1 as D (6 bases). This receptor was identified in a human donor in good health (CMV status not recorded). Some clones in this sample may be carry-over from other donors' samples. The CDR3 region has the DNA TGCGCCAGCAGCTTAGGACTGACAGGCCTTGGAGATACGCAGTATTTT. It translates to CASSLGLTGLGDTQYF.